This TCR beta chain was captured by sequencing in a study of blood T cell repertoires in COVID-19. About the research overall: T cells, B-cell-depleted T cells, or PBMCs provided the cDNA or gDNA that served as material.

This CDR3 spans 14 amino acids. The ends were cut back, 6 bases at V and 4 bases at J, with 13 bases in the middle. Germline CDR1 is MDHEN and CDR2 is SYDVKM. Assignment of participants to cohorts was predicated upon participant-reported clinical history. The table came from immunoSEQ multiplex PCR; TCRdb's copy has only in-frame clones and leaves some out. Among 300,000 to 500,000 clones, roughly 90% were seen once, and the ten largest hold 0.95% to 1%. The sample consisted of PBMCs or T cells enriched from blood (not recorded which). The chain joins TRBV28 to TRBJ1-5; no reliable D call. The clonotype was recovered from a woman aged 30 to 39 with acute COVID-19. The CDR3, as DNA: TGTGCCAGCAGCCAGTGGCAGATTAATCAGCCCCAGCATTTT. Translating gives CASSQWQINQPQHF.